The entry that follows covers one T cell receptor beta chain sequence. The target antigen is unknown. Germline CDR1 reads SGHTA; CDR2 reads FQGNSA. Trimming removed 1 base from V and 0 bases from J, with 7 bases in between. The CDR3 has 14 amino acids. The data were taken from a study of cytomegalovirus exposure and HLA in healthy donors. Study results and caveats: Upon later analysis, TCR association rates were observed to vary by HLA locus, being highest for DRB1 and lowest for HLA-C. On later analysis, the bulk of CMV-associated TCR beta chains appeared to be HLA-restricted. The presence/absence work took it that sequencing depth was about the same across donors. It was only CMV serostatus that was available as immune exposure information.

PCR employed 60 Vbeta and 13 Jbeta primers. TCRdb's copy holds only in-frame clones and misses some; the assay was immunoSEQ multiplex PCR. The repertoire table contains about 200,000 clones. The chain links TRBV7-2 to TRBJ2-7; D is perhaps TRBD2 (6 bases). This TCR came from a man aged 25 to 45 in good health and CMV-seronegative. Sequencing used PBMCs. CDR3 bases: TGTGCCAGCAGCTTAGGGCGGGGCTCCTACGAGCAGTACTTC. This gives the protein CASSLGRGSYEQYF.